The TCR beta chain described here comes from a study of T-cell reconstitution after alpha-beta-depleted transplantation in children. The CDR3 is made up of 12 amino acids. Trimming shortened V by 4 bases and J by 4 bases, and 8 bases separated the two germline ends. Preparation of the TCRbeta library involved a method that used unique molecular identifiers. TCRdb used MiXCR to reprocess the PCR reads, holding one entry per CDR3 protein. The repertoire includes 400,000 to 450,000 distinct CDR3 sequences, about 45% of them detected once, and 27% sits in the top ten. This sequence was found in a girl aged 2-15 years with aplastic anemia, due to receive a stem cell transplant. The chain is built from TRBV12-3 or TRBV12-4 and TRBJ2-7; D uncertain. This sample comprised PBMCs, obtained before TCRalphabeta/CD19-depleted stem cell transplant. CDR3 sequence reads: CASSSLFYEQYF. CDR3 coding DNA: TGTGCCAGCAGTTCGCTTTTTTACGAGCAGTACTTC.